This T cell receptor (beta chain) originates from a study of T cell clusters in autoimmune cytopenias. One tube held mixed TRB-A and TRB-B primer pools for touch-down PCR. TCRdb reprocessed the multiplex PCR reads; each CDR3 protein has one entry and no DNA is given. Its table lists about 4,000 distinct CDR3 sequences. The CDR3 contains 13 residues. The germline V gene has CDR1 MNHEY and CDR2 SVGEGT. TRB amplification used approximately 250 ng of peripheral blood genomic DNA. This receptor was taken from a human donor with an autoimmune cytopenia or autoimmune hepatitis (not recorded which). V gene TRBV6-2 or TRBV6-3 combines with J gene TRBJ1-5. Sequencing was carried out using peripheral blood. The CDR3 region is CASSSRINQPQHF.